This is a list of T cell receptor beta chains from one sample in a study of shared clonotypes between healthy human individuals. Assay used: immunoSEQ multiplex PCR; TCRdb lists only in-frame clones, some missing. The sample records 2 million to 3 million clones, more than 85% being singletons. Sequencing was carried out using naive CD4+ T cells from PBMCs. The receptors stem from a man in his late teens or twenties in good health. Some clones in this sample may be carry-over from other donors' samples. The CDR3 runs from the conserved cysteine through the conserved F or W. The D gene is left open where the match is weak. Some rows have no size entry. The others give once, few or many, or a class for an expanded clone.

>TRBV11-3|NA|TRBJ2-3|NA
CASSLDGKSTDTQYF
TGTGCCAGCAGCTTAGACGGGAAGAGCACAGATACGCAGTATTTT
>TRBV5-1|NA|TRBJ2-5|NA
CASSLDTNQETQYF
TGCGCCAGCAGCTTGGATACGAACCAAGAGACCCAGTACTTC
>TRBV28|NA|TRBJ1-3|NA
CASSFRSSSGNTIYF
TGTGCCAGCAGTTTCCGTTCATCCTCTGGAAACACCATATATTTT
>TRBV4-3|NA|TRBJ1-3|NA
CASSPGQMTSGNTIYF
TGCGCCAGCAGCCCCGGACAGATGACCTCTGGAAACACCATATATTTT
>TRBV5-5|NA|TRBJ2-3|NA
CASSLRGGSSTDTQYF
TGTGCCAGCAGCTTGAGAGGGGGAAGCTCCACAGATACGCAGTATTTT
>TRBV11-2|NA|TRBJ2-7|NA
CASSLSSYEQYF
TGTGCCAGCAGTCTTAGCTCCTACGAGCAGTACTTC
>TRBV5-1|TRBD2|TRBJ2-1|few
CASSGSGSSYNEQFF
TGCGCCAGCAGCGGTAGCGGGAGCTCCTACAATGAGCAGTTCTTC
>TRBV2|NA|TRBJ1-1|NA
CASSEAVNTEAFF
TGTGCCAGCAGTGAGGCGGTGAACACTGAAGCTTTCTTT
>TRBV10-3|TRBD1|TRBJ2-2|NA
CAISESGQGARGELFF
TGTGCCATCAGTGAGTCGGGACAGGGGGCCCGCGGGGAGCTGTTTTTT
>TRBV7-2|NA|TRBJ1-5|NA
CASSLGPPWPQHF
TGTGCCAGCAGCTTGGGCCCGCCCTGGCCCCAGCATTTT
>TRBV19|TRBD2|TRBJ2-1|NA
CASSSLAGGGYNEQFF
TGTGCCAGTAGTTCCCTAGCGGGAGGTGGGTACAATGAGCAGTTCTTC
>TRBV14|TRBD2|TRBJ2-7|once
CASSQVGLAVEQYF
TGTGCCAGCAGCCAAGTGGGACTAGCGGTCGAGCAGTACTTC
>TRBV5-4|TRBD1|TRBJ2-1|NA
CASSTRDRGLNEQFF
TGTGCCAGCAGCACGAGGGACAGGGGATTAAATGAGCAGTTCTTC
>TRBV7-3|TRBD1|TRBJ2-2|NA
CASSLTGMTGVAGELFF
TGTGCCAGCAGCTTAACAGGAATGACAGGGGTGGCCGGGGAGCTGTTTTTT
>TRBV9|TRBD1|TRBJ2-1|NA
CASSLRQGSYNEQFF
TGTGCCAGCAGCCTCCGACAGGGGTCCTACAATGAGCAGTTCTTC
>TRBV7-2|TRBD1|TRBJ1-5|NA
CASSLGRTGLGQPQHF
TGTGCCAGCAGCTTAGGCAGGACAGGGCTAGGTCAGCCCCAGCATTTT
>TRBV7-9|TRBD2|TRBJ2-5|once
CASSLAAGGPPFQETQYF
TGTGCCAGCAGCTTAGCGGCGGGAGGGCCCCCATTTCAAGAGACCCAGTACTTC
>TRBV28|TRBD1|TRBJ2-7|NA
CGAGTAATEQYF
TGTGGGGCCGGGACAGCGGCTACGGAGCAGTACTTC
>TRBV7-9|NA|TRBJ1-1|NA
CASTFIGGPNTEAFF
TGTGCCAGCACCTTTATTGGAGGGCCCAACACTGAAGCTTTCTTT
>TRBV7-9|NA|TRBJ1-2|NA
CASSDDSFYGYTF
TGTGCCAGCAGCGATGACAGCTTCTATGGCTACACCTTC
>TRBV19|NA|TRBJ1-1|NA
CASSTVIGTEAFF
TGTGCCAGTAGTACCGTGATTGGTACTGAAGCTTTCTTT
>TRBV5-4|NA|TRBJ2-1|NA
CASTGQYYNEQFF
TGTGCCAGCACCGGGCAATACTACAATGAGCAGTTCTTC
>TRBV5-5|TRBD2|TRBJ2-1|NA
CASRVSGTVGEQFF
TGTGCCAGCAGGGTAAGCGGGACGGTAGGTGAGCAGTTCTTC
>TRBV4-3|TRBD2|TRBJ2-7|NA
CASSQARLAVYEQYF
TGCGCCAGCAGCCAAGCGCGACTAGCGGTCTACGAGCAGTACTTC
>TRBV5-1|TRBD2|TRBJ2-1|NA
CASSLVTGGPYEQFF
TGCGCCAGCAGCTTGGTGACGGGAGGGCCCTATGAGCAGTTCTTC
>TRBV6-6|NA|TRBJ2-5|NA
CASTRPQGGTETQYF
TGTGCCAGCACACGCCCGCAGGGAGGCACAGAGACCCAGTACTTC
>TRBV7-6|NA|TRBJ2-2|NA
CASSLAETGELFF
TGTGCCAGCAGCTTAGCGGAGACCGGGGAGCTGTTTTTT
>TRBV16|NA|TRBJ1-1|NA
CASSQTRYTEAFF
TGTGCCAGCAGCCAGACACGATACACTGAAGCTTTCTTT
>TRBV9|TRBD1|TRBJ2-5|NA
CASSVTGTVGAGQETQYF
TGTGCCAGCAGCGTGACCGGGACAGTGGGTGCAGGACAAGAGACCCAGTACTTC
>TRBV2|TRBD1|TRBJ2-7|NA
CASSLDRGHEQYF
TGTGCCAGCAGTCTTGACAGGGGACACGAGCAGTACTTC
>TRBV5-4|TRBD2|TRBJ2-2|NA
CASSSERGGSPGELFF
TGTGCCAGCAGCTCTGAGCGGGGGGGCTCCCCCGGGGAGCTGTTTTTT
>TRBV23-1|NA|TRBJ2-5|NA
CASSQLQRGQETQYF
TGCGCCAGCAGTCAACTTCAGCGTGGGCAAGAGACCCAGTACTTC
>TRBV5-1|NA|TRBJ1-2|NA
CASSRQGRVLYGYTF
TGCGCCAGCAGCCGCCAGGGCAGGGTCCTCTATGGCTACACCTTC
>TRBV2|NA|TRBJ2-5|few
CASSVKTQYF
TGTGCCAGCAGTGTAAAGACCCAGTACTTC
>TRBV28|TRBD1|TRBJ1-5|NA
CASSFVGQGPQPQHF
TGTGCCAGCAGTTTCGTAGGACAGGGGCCTCAGCCCCAGCATTTT
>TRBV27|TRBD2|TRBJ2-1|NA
CASSLTAGGNNEQFF
TGTGCCAGCAGTTTAACAGCGGGGGGAAACAATGAGCAGTTCTTC
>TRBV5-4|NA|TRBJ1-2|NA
CATNAGPINYGYTF
TGTGCCACGAACGCAGGACCGATTAACTATGGCTACACCTTC
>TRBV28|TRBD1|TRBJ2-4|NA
CASSSTGSKNIQYF
TGTGCCAGCAGTTCGACAGGGTCCAAAAACATTCAGTACTTC
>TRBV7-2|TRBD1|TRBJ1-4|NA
CASSSRGREKLFF
TGTGCCAGCAGCTCAAGGGGGCGTGAAAAACTGTTTTTT
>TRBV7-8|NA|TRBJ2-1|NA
CASSLRRTVAEQFF
TGTGCCAGCAGCTTACGCCGTACGGTGGCTGAGCAGTTCTTC
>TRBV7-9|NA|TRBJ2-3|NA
CASSPRPSEWGDTQYF
TGTGCCAGCAGCCCTCGTCCTAGCGAGTGGGGAGATACGCAGTATTTT
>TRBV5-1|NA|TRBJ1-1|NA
CASSLGMNTEAFF
TGCGCCAGCAGCTTGGGAATGAACACTGAAGCTTTCTTT
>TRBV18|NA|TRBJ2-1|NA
CASSRDRTGYNEQFF
TGTGCCAGCTCACGAGACAGGACTGGTTACAATGAGCAGTTCTTC
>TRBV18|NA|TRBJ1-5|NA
CASSPPGGGSNQPQHF
TGTGCCAGCTCCCCACCGGGCGGGGGGAGCAATCAGCCCCAGCATTTT
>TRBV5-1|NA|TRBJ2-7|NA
CASSFDRNYEQYF
TGCGCCAGCAGCTTTGACCGGAACTACGAGCAGTACTTC
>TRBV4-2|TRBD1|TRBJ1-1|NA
CASSHPGGANTEAFF
TGTGCCAGCAGCCACCCAGGGGGGGCGAACACTGAAGCTTTCTTT